Sequencing of this T cell receptor (beta chain) was carried out in a study of blood T cell repertoires in COVID-19. CDR1 SEHNR and CDR2 FQNEAQ come from the germline V gene (reference sequence). The junction had 5 bases not matched to a gene; V was cut back by 2 bases and J by 5 bases. The CDR3 consists of 15 residues. Authors' analysis steps: Reference gene primer amplification yielded estimated nucleated cell counts. Sequencing was performed with immunoSEQ multiplex PCR; in TCRdb, only in-frame clones are kept and a portion is missing. Clone size and the V and J calls come from that table; the DNA yielded D and trimming. The sample contains around 260,000 clones, about 85% of which appear only once. Patients in Seattle were enrolled during active infection, then followed longitudinally.

Input material: peripheral blood. The chain couples TRBV7-9 to TRBJ2-5; 10 bases map to TRBD2. The sequence was collected from a human donor with COVID-19, enrolled during active disease. The donor label of this sample is uncertain. The CDR3 reads CASSLTSGNGETQYF. DNA of the CDR3: TGTGCCAGCAGCTTAACTAGCGGGAATGGGGAGACCCAGTACTTC.